The T cell receptor beta chain described here comes from a study of CD8 T cells in ankylosing spondylitis. Study-wide results and limits: Clones linked to disease were reported to show significant enrichment in matched ankylosing spondylitis synovial fluid.

In this sample, this clonotype turned up many times. Antigen unknown. Trimming took 3 bases from V and 5 from J; bases not matched to a gene: 6. Germline V gene sequence: CDR1 DFQATT, CDR2 SNEGSKA (reference sequence). The CDR3 contains 14 residues. TCRdb re-called the 5' RACE reads through MiXCR, storing one row per CDR3 protein. The sample has roughly 230,000 distinct CDR3 sequences, 8% to 11% seen once. Sequencing input: blood, either unsorted or a sorted T cell fraction (not recorded which). The rearrangement joins TRBV20-1 to TRBJ2-1; TRBD2 agrees at 8 bases. This clonotype was sampled from a male donor with ankylosing spondylitis or in good health (not recorded which). The CDR3 nucleotides read TGCAGTGCTAGTCCGGGGGGGCTAAACAATGAGCAGTTCTTC. It translates to CSASPGGLNNEQFF.